Presented here are 21 T cell receptor beta chains from one specimen sequenced in a study of CD8 T cells in ankylosing spondylitis. A single record per CDR3 protein comes from TCRdb applying MiXCR to the 5' RACE reads. This sample has 300,000 to 350,000 distinct CDR3 sequences; around 20% occur once, and the top ten carry about 3.5%. The sequenced sample consisted of blood, either unsorted or a sorted T cell fraction (not recorded which). The receptors were gathered from a female donor with ankylosing spondylitis or in good health (not recorded which).

This clonotype has just a few counts. This chain links TRBV12-3 or TRBV12-4 with TRBJ2-2; 8 bases fit TRBD2. The CDR3 sequence is 15 residues long. V dropped 6 bases and J dropped 6; count of bases not matched to a gene: 9. CDR3 sequence reads: CASRRWLAGPGELFF. CDR3 bases: TGTGCCAGCAGGAGATGGCTAGCGGGCCCCGGGGAGCTGTTTTTT.

This clonotype was seen a few times. The rearrangement links TRBV6-5 to TRBJ2-1; D not certain. V lost 5 bases and J 4 bases, leaving 12 bases between the germline ends. Germline V gives CDR1 MNHEY, CDR2 SVGAGI. There are 14 residues in the CDR3. The CDR3 region has the DNA TGTGCCAGCAGTAACTATATCGAATACAATGAGCAGTTCTTC. Its protein product is CASSNYIEYNEQFF.

The V and J genes are TRBV7-8 and TRBJ1-3; D is uncertain. The CDR3 is 14 residues long. V lost 1 base to trimming and J lost 3 bases, with 7 bases between them. CDR1 is SGHVS, CDR2 FQNEAQ, per germline. This CDR3 reads CASSLVLFGNTIYF. The CDR3 DNA is TGTGCCAGCAGCTTAGTGTTATTTGGAAACACCATATATTTT.

This chain connects TRBV7-2 to TRBJ2-3; 14 bases align to TRBD2. The V gene end was trimmed by 5 bases and the J gene end by 4 bases; junction bases not matched to a gene: 5. The CDR3 length is 16 residues. Germline V gene lookup returns CDR1 SGHTA and CDR2 FQGNSA. The CDR3 coding sequence is TGTGCCAGCAGCCCGGGACTAGCGGGAGAAGCAGATACGCAGTATTTT. As protein: CASSPGLAGEADTQYF. The full variable domain, with the rest looked up from reference TRBV7-2 and TRBJ2-3, is GAGVSQSPSNKVTEKGKDVELRCDPISGHTALYWYRQSLGQGLEFLIYFQGNSAPDKSGLPSDRFSAERTGGSVSTLTIQRTQQEDSAVYLCASSPGLAGEADTQYFGPGTRLTVL.

Regarding this clonotype: An end of the junction differs from the germline gene, which may be a read error. The chain has TRBV3-1 and TRBJ2-5; 8 nucleotides match TRBD1. Germline V lookup: CDR1 LGHDT, CDR2 YNNKEL (reference sequence). This CDR3 contains 14 residues. This CDR3 is CASSHRGRRETRYF. In nucleotides, the CDR3 is TGTGCCAGCAGCCACAGGGGGCGGAGAGAGACCCGGTACTTC.

This clonotype was seen a handful of times. This chain uses TRBV6-1 with TRBJ2-3; no clear D. Trimming removed 5 bases from V and 4 bases from J, with 10 bases in between. The CDR3 totals 13 residues. CDR1 and CDR2 (germline): MNHNS, SASEGT. The CDR3, as DNA: TGTGCCAGCAGTCCGACTGGGCCAGATACGCAGTATTTT. Translating gives CASSPTGPDTQYF.

This chain joins TRBV6-5 and TRBJ2-1; 8 nucleotides agree with TRBD2. Germline lookup yields CDR1 MNHEY and CDR2 SVGAGI. With V trimmed by 2 bases and J by 0 bases, 6 bases remained unmatched. The CDR3 loop spans 17 amino acids. CDR3 coding DNA: TGTGCCAGCAGTTACCTTCGACTAGCGAGCTCCTACAATGAGCAGTTCTTC. Translated, it gives CASSYLRLASSYNEQFF.

The V and J genes are TRBV5-1 and TRBJ2-1; a possible D gene is TRBD2 (5 bases). The CDR3 runs to 11 residues. Germline V gives CDR1 SGHRS, CDR2 YFSETQ. Trimming removed 7 bases from V and 4 bases from J, with 6 bases in between. Here the CDR3 reads CASGEYNEQFF. For the CDR3, the DNA is TGCGCCAGCGGGGAGTACAATGAGCAGTTCTTC.

V is TRBV21-1 and J is TRBJ2-1; the table's D gene call, TRBD1, was not cross checked with the DNA. TRBV21-1 is a documented pseudogene. The CDR3 totals 18 residues. CDR3 sequence: CASSNAGPRDRDLHEQFF. CDR3 DNA sequence: TGTGCCAGCAGCAACGCCGGCCCCCGGGACAGGGACCTTCATGAGCAGTTCTTC.

The V and J genes are TRBV7-9 and TRBJ1-4, with D uncertain. Trimming took off 3 bases at V and 8 bases at J, with 13 bases between the two ends. The germline V gene has CDR1 SEHNR and CDR2 FQNEAQ (reference sequence). There are 14 residues in the CDR3. CDR3 sequence reads: CASSFRLDPEKLFF. In DNA, the CDR3 is TGTGCCAGCAGCTTCCGTCTGGACCCCGAAAAACTGTTTTTT.

This sequence joins TRBV20-1 and TRBJ2-5, with D tentatively TRBD1 (6 bases). Trimming removed 2 bases at V and 4 bases at J, with 11 bases between. The CDR3 consists of 13 residues. Germline CDR1 reads DFQATT; CDR2 reads SNEGSKA (reference sequence). The CDR3 region is CSARYQGSETQYF. Written as DNA, the CDR3 is TGCAGTGCTAGATATCAGGGGTCAGAGACCCAGTACTTC.

In its sample, this clonotype was seen a few times. V usage is TRBV5-1 and J usage is TRBJ2-2, with 9 bases aligning to TRBD2. The CDR3 contains 15 residues. V was pared by 1 base and J by 5 bases, with 3 bases of the junction left unmatched. CDR1 and CDR2 (germline): SGHRS, YFSETQ. Here the CDR3 reads CASSLSTSGTGELFF. In DNA form, the CDR3 reads TGCGCCAGCAGCTTGTCCACTAGCGGGACCGGGGAGCTGTTTTTT.

V gene TRBV9 combines with J gene TRBJ1-6, with 9 bases that match TRBD1. The CDR3 is 18 residues long. Germline trimming cut 6 bases from V and 7 bases from J; bases unmatched to any gene: 17. Germline V gives CDR1 SGDLS, CDR2 YYNGEE. CDR3 region: CASIILGDRDGSNSPLHF. As DNA, the CDR3 is TGTGCCAGCATCATTCTAGGGGACAGGGACGGATCAAATTCACCCCTCCACTTT. Full variable domain (missing parts from reference TRBV9 and TRBJ1-6): DSGVTQTPKHLITATGQRVTLRCSPRSGDLSVYWYQQSLDQGLQFLIQYYNGEERAKGNILERFSAQQFPDLHSELNLSSLELGDSALYFCASIILGDRDGSNSPLHFGNGTRLTVT.

Only a few counts were recorded for this clonotype. The chain combines TRBV10-3 with TRBJ1-1, with D possibly matching TRBD1 (6 bases). The CDR3 totals 14 residues. V lost 2 bases to trimming and J lost 6 bases, with 13 bases between them. Germline V gene data show CDR1 as ENHRY and CDR2 as SYGVKD. The CDR3 region has the DNA TGTGCCATCAGTGAGACCAGGGGCGTCGCTGAAGCTTTCTTT. Translated, it gives CAISETRGVAEAFF.

This clonotype was seen a handful of times. This chain joins TRBV10-3 and TRBJ2-7; TRBD1 aligns across 12 bases. The CDR3 is 14 amino acids. Germline trimming cut 8 bases from V and 6 bases from J; bases unmatched to any gene: 8. Germline V gives CDR1 ENHRY, CDR2 SYGVKD. CDR3 DNA sequence: TGTGCCATCGGTTGGGGACAGGGGGCCTTCGAGCAGTACTTC. This translates into CAIGWGQGAFEQYF.

Many counts were recorded for this clonotype. V gene TRBV4-3 combines with J gene TRBJ2-7; D is unclear. Trimming took off 3 bases at V and 1 base at J, with 7 bases between the two ends. Germline values: CDR1 LGHNA, CDR2 YSLEER. This CDR3 spans 13 amino acids. CDR3 protein: CASSQDASYEQYF. The CDR3 bases are TGCGCCAGCAGCCAGGACGCATCCTACGAGCAGTACTTC.

This clonotype has just a few counts. The CDR3 DNA follows: TGTGCCAGCAGCTTGCCAGGGACGGTCTACAATGAGCAGTTCTTC. This gives the protein CASSLPGTVYNEQFF. The chain uses TRBV5-5 and TRBJ2-1; D assignment may be TRBD1 or TRBD2 (5 bases each). Germline V gene data show CDR1 as SGHKS and CDR2 as YYEKEE (reference sequence). V lost 1 base and J lost 3, with 11 bases in between. The CDR3 is 15 amino acids.

Only a few counts were recorded for this clonotype. The gene calls are TRBV10-3 and TRBJ1-1, with D perhaps TRBD1 (6 bases). Trimming stripped 5 bases from V and 1 base from J, with 8 bases between. Germline V gene sequence: CDR1 ENHRY, CDR2 SYGVKD. The CDR3 extends over 13 amino acids. The CDR3 spells CAISPDRNTEAFF. The CDR3 DNA is TGTGCCATCAGTCCGGACAGGAACACTGAAGCTTTCTTT.

V gene TRBV27 combines with J gene TRBJ2-1; D uncertain. The V end lost 5 bases, the J end lost 8 bases, and 10 bases lay between the germline ends. Per germline, CDR1 MNHEY and CDR2 SMNVEV (reference sequence). The CDR3 has 12 residues. The CDR3 nucleotides read TGTGCCAGCAGTAAACCTGCGGATGAGCAGTTCTTC. It yields the protein CASSKPADEQFF.

The chain uses TRBV6-2 or TRBV6-3 and TRBJ2-7; 8 nucleotides match TRBD2. The CDR3 consists of 15 residues. The J segment lost 2 bases and the V segment lost 4 bases, leaving 7 bases of the junction unmatched. Germline values: CDR1 MNHEY, CDR2 SVGEGT. CDR3 region: CASSSQRLATYEQYF. CDR3 in DNA: TGTGCCAGCAGTTCTCAAAGACTAGCGACCTACGAGCAGTACTTC.

The gene calls are TRBV7-2 and TRBJ1-4; D ambiguous. Trimming took off 5 bases at V and 11 bases at J, with 9 bases between the two ends. This CDR3 is 11 amino acids long. CDR1 is SGHTA, CDR2 FQGNSA, per germline. CDR3 in DNA: TGTGCCAGCAGCCAAGGCGGGAAACTGTTTTTT. Protein product: CASSQGGKLFF.